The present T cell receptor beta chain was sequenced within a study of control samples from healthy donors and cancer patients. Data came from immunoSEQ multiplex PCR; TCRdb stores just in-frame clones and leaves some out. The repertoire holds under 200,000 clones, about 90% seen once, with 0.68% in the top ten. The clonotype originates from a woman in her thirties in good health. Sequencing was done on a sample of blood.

CDR3 region: CASSLEVGGSYEQYF. The CDR3 DNA sequence: TGTGCCAGCAGCTTAGAAGTTGGTGGCTCCTACGAGCAGTACTTC. The rearrangement links TRBV7-9 to TRBJ2-7, with no clear D. The germline CDR1 and CDR2 sequences are SEHNR and FQNEAQ (reference sequence). There are 15 residues in the CDR3. Trimming took 1 base from V and 0 from J, leaving 10 bases between them.